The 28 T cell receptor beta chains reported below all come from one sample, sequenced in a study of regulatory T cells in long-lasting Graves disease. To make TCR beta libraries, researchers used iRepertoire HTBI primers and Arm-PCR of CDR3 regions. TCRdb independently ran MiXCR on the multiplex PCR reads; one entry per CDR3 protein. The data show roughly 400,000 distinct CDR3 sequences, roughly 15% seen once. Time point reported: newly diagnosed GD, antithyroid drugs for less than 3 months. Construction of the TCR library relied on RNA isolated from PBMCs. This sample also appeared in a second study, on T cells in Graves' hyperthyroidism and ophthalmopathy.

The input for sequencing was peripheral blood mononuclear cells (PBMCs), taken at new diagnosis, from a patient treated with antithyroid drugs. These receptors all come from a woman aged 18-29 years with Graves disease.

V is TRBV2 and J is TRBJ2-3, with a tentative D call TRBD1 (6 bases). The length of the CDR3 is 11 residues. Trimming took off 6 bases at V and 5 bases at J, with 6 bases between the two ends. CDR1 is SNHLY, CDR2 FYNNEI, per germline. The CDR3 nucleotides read TGTGCCAGCAGGGACAGAGATACGCAGTATTTT. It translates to CASRDRDTQYF.

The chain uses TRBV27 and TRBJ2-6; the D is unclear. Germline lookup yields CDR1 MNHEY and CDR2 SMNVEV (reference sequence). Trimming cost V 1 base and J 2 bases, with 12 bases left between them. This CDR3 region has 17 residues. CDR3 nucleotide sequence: TGTGCCAGCAGTTTATTCTTGGGTAATCCTGGGGCCAACGTCCTGACTTTC. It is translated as CASSLFLGNPGANVLTF.

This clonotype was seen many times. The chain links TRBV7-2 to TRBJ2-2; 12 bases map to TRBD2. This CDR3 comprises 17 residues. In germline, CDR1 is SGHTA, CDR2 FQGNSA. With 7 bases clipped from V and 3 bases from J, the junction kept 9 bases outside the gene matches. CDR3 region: CASTGLAGREYTGELFF. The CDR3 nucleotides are TGTGCCAGCACCGGACTAGCGGGACGTGAATACACCGGGGAGCTGTTTTTT.

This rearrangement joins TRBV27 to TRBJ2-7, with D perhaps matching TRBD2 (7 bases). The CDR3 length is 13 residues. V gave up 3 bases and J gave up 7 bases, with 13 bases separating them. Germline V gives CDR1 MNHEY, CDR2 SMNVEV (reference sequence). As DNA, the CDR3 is TGTGCCAGCAGTTTCGAGGGGGGGAGGGAGCAGTACTTC. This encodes CASSFEGGREQYF.

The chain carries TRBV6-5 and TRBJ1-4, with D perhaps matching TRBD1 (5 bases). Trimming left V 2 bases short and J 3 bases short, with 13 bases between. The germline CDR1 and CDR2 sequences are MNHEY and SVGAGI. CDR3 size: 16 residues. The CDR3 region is CASSYEKGRSNEKLFF. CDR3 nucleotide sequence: TGTGCCAGCAGTTACGAGAAGGGGAGGTCTAATGAAAAACTGTTTTTT.

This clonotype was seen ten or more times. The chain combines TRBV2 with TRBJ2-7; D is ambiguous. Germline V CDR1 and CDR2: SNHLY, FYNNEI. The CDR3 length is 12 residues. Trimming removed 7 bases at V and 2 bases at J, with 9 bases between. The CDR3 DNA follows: TGTGCCAGCAATACTGCAGCCTACGAGCAGTACTTC. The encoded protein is CASNTAAYEQYF.

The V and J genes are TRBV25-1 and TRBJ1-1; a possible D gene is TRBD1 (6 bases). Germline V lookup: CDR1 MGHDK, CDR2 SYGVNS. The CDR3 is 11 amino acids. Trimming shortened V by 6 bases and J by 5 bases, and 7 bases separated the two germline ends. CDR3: CASRRGTEAFF. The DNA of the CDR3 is TGTGCCAGCAGGAGGGGGACTGAAGCTTTCTTT.

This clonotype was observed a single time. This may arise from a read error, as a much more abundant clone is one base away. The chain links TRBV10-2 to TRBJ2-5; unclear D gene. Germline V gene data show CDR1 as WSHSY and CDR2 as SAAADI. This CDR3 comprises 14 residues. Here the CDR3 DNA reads TGCGCCAGCAGTCACGGACGAAGCCAAGAGGCCCAGTACTTC. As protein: CASSHGRSQEAQYF.

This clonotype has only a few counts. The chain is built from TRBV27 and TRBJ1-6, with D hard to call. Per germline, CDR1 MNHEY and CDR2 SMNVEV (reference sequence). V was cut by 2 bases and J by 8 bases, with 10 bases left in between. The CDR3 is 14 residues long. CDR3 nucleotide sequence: TGTGCCAGCAGTTTAAATGGACTGGATTCACCCCTCCACTTT. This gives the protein CASSLNGLDSPLHF.

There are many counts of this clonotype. The CDR3 DNA reads TGCAGTGCTAGGGACAGCCGTTTCACAGATACGCAGTATTTT. Residues: CSARDSRFTDTQYF. The chain recombines TRBV20-1 with TRBJ2-3; TRBD1 might be the D (6 bases). Trimming took off 3 bases at V and 2 bases at J, with 12 bases between the two ends. Germline V CDR1 and CDR2: DFQATT, SNEGSKA (reference sequence). The CDR3 covers 14 residues.

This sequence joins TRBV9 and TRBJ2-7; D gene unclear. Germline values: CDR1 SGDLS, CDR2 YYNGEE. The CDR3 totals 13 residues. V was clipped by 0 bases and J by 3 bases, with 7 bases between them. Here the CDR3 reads CASSVANGYEQYF. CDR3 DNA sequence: TGTGCCAGCAGCGTAGCTAACGGCTACGAGCAGTACTTC.

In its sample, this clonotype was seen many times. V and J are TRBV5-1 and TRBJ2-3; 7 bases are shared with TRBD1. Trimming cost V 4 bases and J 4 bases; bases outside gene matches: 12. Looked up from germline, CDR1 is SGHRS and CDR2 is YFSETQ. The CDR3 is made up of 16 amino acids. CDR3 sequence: CASSRSGTAPADTQYF. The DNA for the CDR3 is TGCGCCAGCAGCCGATCTGGGACAGCCCCCGCAGATACGCAGTATTTT.

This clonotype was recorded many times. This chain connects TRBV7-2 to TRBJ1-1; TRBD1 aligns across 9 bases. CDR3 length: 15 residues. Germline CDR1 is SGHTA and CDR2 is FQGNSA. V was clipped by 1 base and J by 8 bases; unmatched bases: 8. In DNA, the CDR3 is TGTGCCAGCAGCTTAGATGGACAGGGGCCTCGGGAAGCTTTCTTT. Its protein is CASSLDGQGPREAFF.

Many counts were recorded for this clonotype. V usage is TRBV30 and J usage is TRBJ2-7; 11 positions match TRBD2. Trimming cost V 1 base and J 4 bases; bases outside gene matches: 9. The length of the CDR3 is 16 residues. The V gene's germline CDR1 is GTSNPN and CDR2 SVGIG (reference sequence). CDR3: CAWSGLAGRSAYEQYF. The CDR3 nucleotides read TGTGCCTGGAGTGGACTAGCGGGACGGTCTGCTTACGAGCAGTACTTC.

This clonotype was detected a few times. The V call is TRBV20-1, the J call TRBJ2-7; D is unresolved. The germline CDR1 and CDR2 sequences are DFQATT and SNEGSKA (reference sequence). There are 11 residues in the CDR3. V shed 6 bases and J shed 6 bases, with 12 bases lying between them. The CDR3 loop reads CSARKGGEQYF. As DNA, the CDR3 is TGCAGTGCCCGTAAGGGTGGCGAGCAGTACTTC.

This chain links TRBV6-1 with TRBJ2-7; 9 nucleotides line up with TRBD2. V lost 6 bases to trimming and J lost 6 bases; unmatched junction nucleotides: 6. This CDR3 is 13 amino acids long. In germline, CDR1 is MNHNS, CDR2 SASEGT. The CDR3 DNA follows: TGTGCCAGCAGGGCCGGGACTAGCTCCGAGCAGTACTTC. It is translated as CASRAGTSSEQYF.

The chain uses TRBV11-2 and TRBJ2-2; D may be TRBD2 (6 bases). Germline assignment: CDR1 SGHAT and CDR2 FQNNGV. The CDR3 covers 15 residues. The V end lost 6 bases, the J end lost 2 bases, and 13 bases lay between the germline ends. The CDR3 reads CASRSGLLNTGELFF. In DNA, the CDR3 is TGTGCCAGCAGATCGGGACTCCTTAACACCGGGGAGCTGTTTTTT.

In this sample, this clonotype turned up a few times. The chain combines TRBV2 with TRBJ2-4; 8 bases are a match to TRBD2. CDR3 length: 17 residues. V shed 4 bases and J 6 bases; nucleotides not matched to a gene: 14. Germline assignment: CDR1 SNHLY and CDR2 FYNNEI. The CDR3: CASSAPGGVGSTNIQYF. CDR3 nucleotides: TGTGCCAGCAGTGCGCCGGGAGGGGTTGGTAGCACAAACATTCAGTACTTC.

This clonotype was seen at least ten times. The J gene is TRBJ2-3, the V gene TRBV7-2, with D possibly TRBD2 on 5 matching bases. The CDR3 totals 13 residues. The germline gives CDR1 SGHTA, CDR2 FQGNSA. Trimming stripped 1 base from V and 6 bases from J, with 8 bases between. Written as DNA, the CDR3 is TGTGCCAGCAGCTTAGAGCGGAGCGATACGCAGTATTTT. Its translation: CASSLERSDTQYF.

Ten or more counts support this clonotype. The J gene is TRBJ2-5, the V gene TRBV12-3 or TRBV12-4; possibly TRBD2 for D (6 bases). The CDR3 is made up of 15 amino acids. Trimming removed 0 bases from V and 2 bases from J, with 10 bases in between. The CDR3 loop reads CASSLAGGPQETQYF. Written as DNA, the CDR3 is TGTGCCAGCAGTTTAGCGGGAGGCCCACAAGAGACCCAGTACTTC.

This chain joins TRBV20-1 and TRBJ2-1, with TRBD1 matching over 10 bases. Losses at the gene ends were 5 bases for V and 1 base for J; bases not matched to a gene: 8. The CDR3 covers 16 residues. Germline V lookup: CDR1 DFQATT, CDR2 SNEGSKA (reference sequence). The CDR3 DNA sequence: TGCAGTGCTCGGACGAGACAGGGGGCGTCCTACAATGAGCAGTTCTTC. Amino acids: CSARTRQGASYNEQFF.

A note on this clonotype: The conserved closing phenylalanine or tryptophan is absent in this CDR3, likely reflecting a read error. CDR3 nucleotide sequence: TGCAGTGCTAGATCCGGATTCTCCTACGAGCAGTACCTC. Protein sequence: CSARSGFSYEQYL. The genes are TRBV20-1 and TRBJ2-7; D ambiguous. CDR1 and CDR2 from the germline V gene are DFQATT and SNEGSKA (reference sequence). Between the trimmed V and J ends, which lost 2 bases and 0 bases, there was a span of 8 bases. The CDR3 length is 13 residues.

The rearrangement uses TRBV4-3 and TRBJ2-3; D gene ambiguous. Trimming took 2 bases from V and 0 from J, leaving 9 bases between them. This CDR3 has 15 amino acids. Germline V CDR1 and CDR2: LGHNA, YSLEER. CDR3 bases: TGCGCCAGCAGCCAATACTCCTCTAGCACAGATACGCAGTATTTT. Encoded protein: CASSQYSSSTDTQYF.

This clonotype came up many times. The CDR3 DNA follows: TGTGCCAGCAGCCGAGTTGGGGGCACAGATACGCAGTATTTT. It yields the protein CASSRVGGTDTQYF. The V call is TRBV7-2, the J call TRBJ2-3; D unclear. The CDR3 loop spans 14 amino acids. CDR1 and CDR2 from the germline V gene are SGHTA and FQGNSA. The V gene lost 5 bases and the J gene lost 1 base, with 10 bases spanning the gap.

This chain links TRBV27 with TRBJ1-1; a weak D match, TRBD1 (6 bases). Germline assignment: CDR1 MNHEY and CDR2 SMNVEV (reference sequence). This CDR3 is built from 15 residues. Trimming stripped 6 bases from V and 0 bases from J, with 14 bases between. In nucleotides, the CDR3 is TGTGCCAGCAGACGTGCAGGACAGCTGAACACTGAAGCTTTCTTT. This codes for CASRRAGQLNTEAFF.

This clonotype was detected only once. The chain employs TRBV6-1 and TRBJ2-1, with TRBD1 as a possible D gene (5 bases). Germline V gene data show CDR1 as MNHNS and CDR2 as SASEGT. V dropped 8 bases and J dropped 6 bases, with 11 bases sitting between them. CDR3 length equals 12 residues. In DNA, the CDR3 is TGTGCCAGCTGGAGACAGTCCAATGAGCAGTTCTTC. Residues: CASWRQSNEQFF.

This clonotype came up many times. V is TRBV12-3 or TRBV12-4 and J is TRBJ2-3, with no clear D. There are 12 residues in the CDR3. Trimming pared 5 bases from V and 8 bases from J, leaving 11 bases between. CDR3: CASSPPGVTQYF. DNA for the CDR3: TGTGCCAGCAGTCCCCCAGGTGTTACGCAGTATTTT.

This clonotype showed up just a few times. CDR3 amino acids: CASSISGGGETQYF. The CDR3 DNA is TGTGCCAGCAGTATTAGCGGAGGGGGAGAGACCCAGTACTTC. The chain combines TRBV28 with TRBJ2-5; either TRBD1 or TRBD2 may fit D (6 bases each). Trimming left V 5 bases short and J 4 bases short, with 14 bases between. CDR3 length equals 14 residues. CDR1 is MDHEN and CDR2 is SYDVKM in the germline V gene.